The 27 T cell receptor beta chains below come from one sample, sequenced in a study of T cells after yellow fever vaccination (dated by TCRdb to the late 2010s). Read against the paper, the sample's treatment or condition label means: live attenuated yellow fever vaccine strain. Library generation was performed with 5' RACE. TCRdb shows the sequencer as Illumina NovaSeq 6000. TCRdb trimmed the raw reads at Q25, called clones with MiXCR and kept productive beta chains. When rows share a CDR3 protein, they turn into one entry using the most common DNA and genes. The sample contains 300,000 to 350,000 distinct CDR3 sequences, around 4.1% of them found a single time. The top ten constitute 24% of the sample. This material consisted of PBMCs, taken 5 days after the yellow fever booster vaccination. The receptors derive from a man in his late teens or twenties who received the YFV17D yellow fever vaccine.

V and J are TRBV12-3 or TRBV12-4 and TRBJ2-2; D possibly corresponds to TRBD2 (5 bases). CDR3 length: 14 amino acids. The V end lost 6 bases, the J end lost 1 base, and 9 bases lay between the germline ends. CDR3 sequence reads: CASRPRGNTGELFF. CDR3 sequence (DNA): TGTGCCAGCAGGCCCCGGGGGAACACCGGGGAGCTGTTTTTT.

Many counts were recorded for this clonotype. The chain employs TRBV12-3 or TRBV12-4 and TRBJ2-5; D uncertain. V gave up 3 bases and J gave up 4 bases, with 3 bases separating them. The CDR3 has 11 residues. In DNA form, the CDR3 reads TGTGCCAGCAGTTTGTTAGAGACCCAGTACTTC. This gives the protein CASSLLETQYF.

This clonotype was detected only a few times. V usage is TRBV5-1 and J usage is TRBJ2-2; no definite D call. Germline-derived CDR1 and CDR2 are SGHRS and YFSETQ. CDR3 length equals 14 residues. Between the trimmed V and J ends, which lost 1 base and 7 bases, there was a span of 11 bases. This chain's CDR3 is CASSLLRSGGELFF. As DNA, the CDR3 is TGCGCCAGCAGCTTGCTACGGTCGGGCGGGGAGCTGTTTTTT.

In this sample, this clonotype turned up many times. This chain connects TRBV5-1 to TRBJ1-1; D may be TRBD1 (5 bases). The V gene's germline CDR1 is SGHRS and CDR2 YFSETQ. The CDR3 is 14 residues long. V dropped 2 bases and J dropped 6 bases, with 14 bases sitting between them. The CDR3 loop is CASSFGVGDSEAFF. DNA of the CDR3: TGCGCCAGCAGCTTCGGGGTCGGGGACTCTGAAGCTTTCTTT.

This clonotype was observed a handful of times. The CDR3 spells CASSPGTATFNQPQHF. CDR3 DNA sequence: TGTGCCAGCAGCCCTGGGACAGCTACCTTCAATCAGCCCCAGCATTTT. V is TRBV6-5 and J is TRBJ1-5; 7 bases align to TRBD1. This CDR3 is built from 16 residues. Germline CDR1 MNHEY, CDR2 SVGAGI. The V and J ends lost 6 bases and 3 bases, in that order; junction bases with no gene match: 11.

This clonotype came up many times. CDR3 coding DNA: TGCAGTGCTAGCTTCAGGGGTCCGGCATATTCACCCCTCCACTTT. This encodes CSASFRGPAYSPLHF. This chain joins TRBV20-1 and TRBJ1-6, with D possibly TRBD1 on 6 matching bases. The CDR3 spans 15 residues. Trimming cost V 3 bases and J 8 bases, with 17 bases left between them. Germline values: CDR1 DFQATT, CDR2 SNEGSKA (reference sequence).

In DNA, the CDR3 is TGTGCCAGCAGTTACATCAGTACAGGGCAAGAGACCCAGTACTTC. Its protein is CASSYISTGQETQYF. This sequence joins TRBV6-6 and TRBJ2-5; TRBD1 might be the D (6 bases). V lost 2 bases to trimming and J lost 2 bases, with 12 bases between them. CDR1 and CDR2 (germline): MNHNY, SVGAGI (reference sequence). The CDR3 contains 15 residues.

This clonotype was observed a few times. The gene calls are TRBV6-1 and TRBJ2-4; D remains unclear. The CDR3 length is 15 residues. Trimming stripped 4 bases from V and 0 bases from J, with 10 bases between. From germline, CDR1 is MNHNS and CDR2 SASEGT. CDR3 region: CASSASYLAKNIQYF. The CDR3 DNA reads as TGTGCCAGCAGTGCTTCCTACCTAGCCAAAAACATTCAGTACTTC.

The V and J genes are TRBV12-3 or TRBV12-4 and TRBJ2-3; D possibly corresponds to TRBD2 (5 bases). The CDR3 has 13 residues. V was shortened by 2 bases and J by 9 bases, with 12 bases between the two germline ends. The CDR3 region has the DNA TGTGCCAGCAGTTTACGGGATCTCGGAACGCAGTATTTT. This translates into CASSLRDLGTQYF.

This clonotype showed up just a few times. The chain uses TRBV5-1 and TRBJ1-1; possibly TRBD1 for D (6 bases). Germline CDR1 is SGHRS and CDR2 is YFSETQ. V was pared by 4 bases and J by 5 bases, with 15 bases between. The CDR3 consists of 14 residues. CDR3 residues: CASSRDQRGTEAFF. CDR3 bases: TGCGCCAGCAGCCGCGACCAGAGGGGGACTGAAGCTTTCTTT. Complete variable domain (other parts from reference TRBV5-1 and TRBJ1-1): KAGVTQTPRYLIKTRGQQVTLSCSPISGHRSVSWYQQTPGQGLQFLFEYFSETQRNKGNFPGRFSGRQFSNSRSEMNVSTLELGDSALYLCASSRDQRGTEAFFGQGTRLTVV.

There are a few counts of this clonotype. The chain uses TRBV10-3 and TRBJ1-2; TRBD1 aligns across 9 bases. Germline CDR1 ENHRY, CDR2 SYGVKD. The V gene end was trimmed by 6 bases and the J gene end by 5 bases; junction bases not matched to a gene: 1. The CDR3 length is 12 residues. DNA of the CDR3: TGTGCCATCAGGACAGGGGGTTATGGCTACACCTTC. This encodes CAIRTGGYGYTF.

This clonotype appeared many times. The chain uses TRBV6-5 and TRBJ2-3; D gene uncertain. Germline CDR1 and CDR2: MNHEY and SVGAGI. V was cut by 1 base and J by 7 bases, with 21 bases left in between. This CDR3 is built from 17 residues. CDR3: CASSYFGPSGSTHTQYF. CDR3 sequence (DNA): TGTGCCAGCAGTTACTTTGGTCCCTCCGGGTCGACACATACGCAGTATTTT.

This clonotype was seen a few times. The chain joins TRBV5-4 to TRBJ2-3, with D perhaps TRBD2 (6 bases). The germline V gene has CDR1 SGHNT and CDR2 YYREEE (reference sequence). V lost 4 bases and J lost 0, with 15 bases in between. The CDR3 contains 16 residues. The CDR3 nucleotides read TGTGCCAGCAGCCCCGGTGCTAGCGTCAGCACAGATACGCAGTATTTT. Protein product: CASSPGASVSTDTQYF.

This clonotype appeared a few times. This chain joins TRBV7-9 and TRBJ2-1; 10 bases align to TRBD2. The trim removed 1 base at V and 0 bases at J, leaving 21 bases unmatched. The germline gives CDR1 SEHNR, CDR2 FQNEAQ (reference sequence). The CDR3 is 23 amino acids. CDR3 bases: TGTGCCAGCAGCTTAGTAGGGCTAGCGGGGGTACCCACGCGACGGACCTCCTACAATGAGCAGTTCTTC. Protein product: CASSLVGLAGVPTRRTSYNEQFF.

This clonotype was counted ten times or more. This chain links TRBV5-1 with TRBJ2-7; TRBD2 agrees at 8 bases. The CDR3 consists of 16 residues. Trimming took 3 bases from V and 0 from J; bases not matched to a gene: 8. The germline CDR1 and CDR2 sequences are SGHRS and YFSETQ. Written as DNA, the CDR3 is TGCGCCAGCAGCTCGCCTTCCGGGACTAGCTCCTACGAGCAGTACTTC. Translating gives CASSSPSGTSSYEQYF.

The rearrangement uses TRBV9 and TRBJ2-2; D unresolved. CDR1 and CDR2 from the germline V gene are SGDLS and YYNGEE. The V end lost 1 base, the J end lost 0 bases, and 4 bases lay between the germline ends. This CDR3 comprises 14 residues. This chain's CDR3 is CASSVWTNTGELFF. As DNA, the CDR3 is TGTGCCAGCAGCGTATGGACGAACACCGGGGAGCTGTTTTTT.

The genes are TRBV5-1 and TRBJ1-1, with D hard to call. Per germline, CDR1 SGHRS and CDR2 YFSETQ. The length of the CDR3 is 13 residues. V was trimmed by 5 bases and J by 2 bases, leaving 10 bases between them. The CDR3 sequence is CASRSESNTEAFF. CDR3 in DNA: TGCGCCAGCAGATCAGAGAGTAACACTGAAGCTTTCTTT.

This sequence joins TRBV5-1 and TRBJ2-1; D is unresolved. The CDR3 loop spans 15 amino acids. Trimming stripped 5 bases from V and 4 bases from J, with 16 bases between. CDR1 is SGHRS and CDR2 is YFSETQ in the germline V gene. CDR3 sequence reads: CASRIKYPGYNEQFF. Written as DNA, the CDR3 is TGCGCCAGCAGAATCAAGTACCCTGGGTACAATGAGCAGTTCTTC.

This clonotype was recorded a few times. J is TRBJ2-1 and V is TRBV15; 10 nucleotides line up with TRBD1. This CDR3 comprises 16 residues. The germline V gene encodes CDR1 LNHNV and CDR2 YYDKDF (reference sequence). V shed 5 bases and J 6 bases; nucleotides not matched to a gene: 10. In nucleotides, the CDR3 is TGTGCCACCAGCCCGAACCGGGACAGGGGTCGCAATGAGCAGTTCTTC. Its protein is CATSPNRDRGRNEQFF.

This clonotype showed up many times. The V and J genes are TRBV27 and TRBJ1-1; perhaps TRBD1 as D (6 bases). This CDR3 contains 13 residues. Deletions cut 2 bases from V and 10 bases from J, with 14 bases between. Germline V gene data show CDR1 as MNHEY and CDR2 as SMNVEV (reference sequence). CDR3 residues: CASSLVGAPRAFF. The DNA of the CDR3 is TGTGCCAGCAGTTTAGTGGGGGCGCCGAGAGCTTTCTTT.

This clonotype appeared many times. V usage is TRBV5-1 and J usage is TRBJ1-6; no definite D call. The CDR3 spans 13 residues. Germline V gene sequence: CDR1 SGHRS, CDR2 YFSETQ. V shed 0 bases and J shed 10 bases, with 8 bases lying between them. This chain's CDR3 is CASSLGTDSPLHF. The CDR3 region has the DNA TGCGCCAGCAGCTTGGGGACCGACTCACCCCTCCACTTT.

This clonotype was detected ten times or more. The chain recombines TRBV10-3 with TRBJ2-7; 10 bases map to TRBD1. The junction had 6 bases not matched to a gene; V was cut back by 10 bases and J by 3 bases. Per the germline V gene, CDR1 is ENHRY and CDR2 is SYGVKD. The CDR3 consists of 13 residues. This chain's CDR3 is CASRQGASYEQYV. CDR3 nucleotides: TGTGCCAGTAGACAGGGGGCGAGCTACGAGCAGTACGTC.

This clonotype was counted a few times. For the CDR3, the DNA is TGCGCCAGCAGCCTTAGCGGGGGAACAACCACCGCAGATACGCAGTATTTT. This codes for CASSLSGGTTTADTQYF. V usage is TRBV4-3 and J usage is TRBJ2-3, with 9 bases matching TRBD2. The germline V gene has CDR1 LGHNA and CDR2 YSLEER. The V and J ends lost 4 bases and 4 bases, in that order; junction bases with no gene match: 12. This CDR3 has 17 residues.

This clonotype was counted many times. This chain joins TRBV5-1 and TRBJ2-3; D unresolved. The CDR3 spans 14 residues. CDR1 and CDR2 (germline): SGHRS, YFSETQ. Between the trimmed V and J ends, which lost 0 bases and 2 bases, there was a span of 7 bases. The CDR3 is CASSLGEFTDTQYF. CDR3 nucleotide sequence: TGCGCCAGCAGCTTGGGGGAATTCACAGATACGCAGTATTTT.

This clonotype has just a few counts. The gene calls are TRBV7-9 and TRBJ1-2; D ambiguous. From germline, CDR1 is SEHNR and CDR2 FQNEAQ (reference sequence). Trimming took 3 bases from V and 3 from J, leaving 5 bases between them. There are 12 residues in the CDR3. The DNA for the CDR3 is TGTGCCAGCAGCTTTGAGGACTATGGCTACACCTTC. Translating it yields CASSFEDYGYTF.

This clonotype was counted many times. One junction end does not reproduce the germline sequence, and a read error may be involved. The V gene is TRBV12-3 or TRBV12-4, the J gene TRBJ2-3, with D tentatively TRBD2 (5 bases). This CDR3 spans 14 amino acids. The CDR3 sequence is CASTLLGLTDTQYF. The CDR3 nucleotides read TGTGCCAGCACTTTACTAGGTCTCACAGATACGCAGTATTTT.

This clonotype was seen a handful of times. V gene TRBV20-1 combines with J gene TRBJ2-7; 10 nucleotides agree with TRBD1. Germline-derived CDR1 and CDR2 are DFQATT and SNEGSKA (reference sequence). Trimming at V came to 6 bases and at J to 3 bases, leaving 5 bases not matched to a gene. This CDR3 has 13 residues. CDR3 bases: TGCAGTGCCCCGACAGGGGGCCTCTACGAGCAGTACTTC. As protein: CSAPTGGLYEQYF.